This T cell receptor (beta chain) was captured by sequencing in a study of blood T cell repertoires in COVID-19. Across the whole study: Both acute and convalescent COVID-19 samples were obtained from the United States, Italy and Spain.

Patients of the Seattle cohort, enrolled during active infection, were followed longitudinally. V was pared by 0 bases and J by 5 bases, with 7 bases between. Germline CDR1 and CDR2: SQVTM and ANQGSEA. CDR3 length: 12 residues. Per the authors' pipeline: Using reference gene primer amplification, nucleated cell counts were estimated. The method was immunoSEQ multiplex PCR; TCRdb's version includes in-frame clones alone and lacks a portion of them. That table is the source of V, J and clone size, and D and trimming were worked out from the DNA. Of a few hundred thousand clones listed, around 82% are singletons.

The sequenced sample was peripheral blood. This chain connects TRBV29-1 to TRBJ1-1; D may be TRBD1 (5 bases). This TCR derives from a human donor with COVID-19, enrolled during active disease. The donor label of this sample is uncertain. CDR3 residues: CSVEDGGTEAFF. The CDR3 region has the DNA TGCAGCGTTGAAGATGGGGGGACTGAAGCTTTCTTT.